This TCR beta chain was found in a study of shared clonotypes between healthy human individuals. Study context: CD4 naive and memory got three plates each, CD8 naive two, CD8 memory one.

Regarding this clone: Its matching antigen is unknown.

The germline CDR1 and CDR2 sequences are SNHLY and FYNNEI. The CDR3 sequence is 16 residues long. Germline trimming cut 1 base from V and 7 bases from J; bases unmatched to any gene: 5. Study results and limitations: Incompleteness in sorted-subset sequencing, despite large depth, was shown by rarefaction.

Splitting of CD4+ cells produced CD45RA+ naive and CD45RA-negative memory subsets. Generated by immunoSEQ multiplex PCR, the TCRdb table keeps only in-frame clones and is missing some. The sample consists of 2 million to 3 million clones, around nine tenths of them appearing once. The V call is TRBV2, the J call TRBJ2-1; 12 bases agree with TRBD2. The sequenced sample consisted of naive CD4+ T cells sorted from blood. This sample's subset: CD45RA+ positively selected. The receptor's source is a man between 18 and 29 years old in good health. CDR3 sequence: CASSEDGLAGLNEQFF. The CDR3 DNA is TGTGCCAGCAGTGAAGATGGACTAGCGGGGCTGAATGAGCAGTTCTTC.